The 30 T cell receptor beta chains presented below share a single source sample, sequenced in a study of blood T cell repertoires in COVID-19. Some clones are missing from TCRdb's copy, which holds only in-frame ones; the method was immunoSEQ multiplex PCR. The data hold a few hundred thousand clones, with almost 90% observed a single time. What was sequenced was PBMCs or T cells enriched from blood (not recorded which). The receptors shown here come from a woman between 18 and 30 years old with acute COVID-19.

The genes are TRBV3-1 (or the pseudogene TRBV3-2) and TRBJ1-1; TRBD1 is a possible D gene (5 bases). Germline V CDR1 and CDR2: LGHDT, YNNKEL (reference sequence). With 4 bases removed from V and 5 bases from J, the gap between germline ends came to 14 bases. This CDR3 spans 14 amino acids. The DNA for the CDR3 is TGTGCCAGCAGCCTTCAGGGTAAGGGTACTGAAGCTTTCTTT. Translating gives CASSLQGKGTEAFF.

The chain links TRBV5-1 to TRBJ1-1; D not resolved. The germline CDR1 and CDR2 sequences are SGHRS and YFSETQ. Trimming removed 2 bases from V and 1 base from J, with 24 bases in between. The length of the CDR3 is 19 residues. The CDR3 DNA reads TGCGCCAGCAGCTTAGACTTCACCGAGCCGCGGAGCTCGAACACTGAAGCTTTCTTT. This sequence encodes CASSLDFTEPRSSNTEAFF. Drawing the rest from reference TRBV5-1 and TRBJ1-1, the complete variable domain is KAGVTQTPRYLIKTRGQQVTLSCSPISGHRSVSWYQQTPGQGLQFLFEYFSETQRNKGNFPGRFSGRQFSNSRSEMNVSTLELGDSALYLCASSLDFTEPRSSNTEAFFGQGTRLTVV.

The chain recombines TRBV28 with TRBJ2-7; the D gene is possibly TRBD2 (7 bases). The V gene's germline CDR1 is MDHEN and CDR2 SYDVKM. Between the trimmed V and J ends, which lost 4 bases and 0 bases, there was a span of 19 bases. The CDR3 extends over 17 amino acids. CDR3 region: CASSSPWRGQRSYEQYF. The CDR3 DNA follows: TGTGCCAGCAGTTCCCCCTGGCGGGGGCAGCGCTCCTACGAGCAGTACTTC.

The chain joins TRBV29-1 to TRBJ2-7, with D tentatively TRBD1 (5 bases). This CDR3 has 13 residues. The V end was cut by 0 bases, the J end by 2 bases, with 8 bases between. From germline, CDR1 is SQVTM and CDR2 ANQGSEA. DNA of the CDR3: TGCAGCGTTGAAGAGGCAGGGACCTACGAGCAGTACTTC. Translation gives CSVEEAGTYEQYF.

This sequence joins TRBV27 and TRBJ2-2; 7 bases line up with TRBD1. Germline V gene lookup returns CDR1 MNHEY and CDR2 SMNVEV (reference sequence). The CDR3 loop spans 15 amino acids. V gave up 1 base and J gave up 1 base; unmatched junction bases: 0. CDR3 loop: CASSLWTGNTGELFF. CDR3 DNA: TGTGCCAGCAGTTTATGGACAGGGAACACCGGGGAGCTGTTTTTT.

This sequence joins TRBV19 and TRBJ2-7; 7 bases line up with TRBD2. J was trimmed by 3 bases and V by 5 bases; bases with no gene match: 7. CDR3 length: 14 residues. Germline CDR1 and CDR2: LNHDA and SQIVND (reference sequence). The DNA for the CDR3 is TGTGCCAGTAGTTTCGAGCGGGAAGACTACGAGCAGTACTTC. Translated, it gives CASSFEREDYEQYF.

This clone has a single count. The CDR3 loop reads CASSPRGYYGYTF. The CDR3 bases are TGTGCCAGCAGCCCCCGGGGGTACTATGGCTACACCTTC. J is TRBJ1-2 and V is TRBV12-3 or TRBV12-4; a possible D gene is TRBD1 (5 bases). The CDR3 totals 13 residues. The V gene lost 6 bases and the J gene lost 3 bases, with 11 bases spanning the gap.

The chain couples TRBV29-1 to TRBJ1-2; D not resolved. V lost 4 bases, J lost 0 bases, and 9 bases lay in between. The CDR3 is made up of 13 amino acids. Germline assignment: CDR1 SQVTM and CDR2 ANQGSEA. CDR3 in amino acids: CSVGERSNYGYTF. For the CDR3, the DNA is TGCAGCGTTGGGGAGCGTTCTAACTATGGCTACACCTTC.

J is TRBJ2-1 and V is TRBV5-4; the match to TRBD1 covers 7 bases. Germline trimming cut 3 bases from V and 6 bases from J; bases unmatched to any gene: 6. The CDR3 runs to 14 residues. Germline V CDR1 and CDR2: SGHNT, YYREEE (reference sequence). The CDR3 protein is CASSYQGQTNEQFF. The CDR3 bases are TGTGCCAGCAGCTACCAGGGACAGACCAATGAGCAGTTCTTC.

The V call is TRBV12-3 or TRBV12-4, the J call TRBJ2-7; 7 nucleotides align to TRBD1. CDR3 length equals 11 residues. V trimming: 8 bases; J trimming: 9 bases; junction bases outside the gene matches: 7. This chain's CDR3 is CASVYRGGQYF. The CDR3 coding sequence is TGTGCCAGCGTTTACAGGGGTGGGCAGTACTTC.

This clone was seen only once. This chain links TRBV5-4 with TRBJ2-7; TRBD2 matches at 7 bases. CDR1 is SGHNT, CDR2 YYREEE, per germline (reference sequence). This CDR3 has 14 residues. With 4 bases clipped from V and 7 bases from J, the junction kept 11 bases outside the gene matches. In DNA, the CDR3 is TGTGCCAGCAGCCTTCAAGGGCGGGAGAGGGAGCAGTACTTC. Protein: CASSLQGREREQYF.

This clone was seen a handful of times. The rearrangement links TRBV2 to TRBJ1-1; possible D gene TRBD1, 6 bases. Germline V gene lookup returns CDR1 SNHLY and CDR2 FYNNEI. Trimming removed 6 bases from V and 3 bases from J, with 8 bases in between. This CDR3 contains 12 residues. CDR3 protein: CASRDRDTEAFF. As DNA, the CDR3 is TGTGCCAGCAGGGACAGAGACACTGAAGCTTTCTTT.

The chain links TRBV28 to TRBJ1-3, with 8 positions matching TRBD1. The CDR3 has 15 amino acids. Germline lookup yields CDR1 MDHEN and CDR2 SYDVKM. V shed 5 bases and J 0 bases; nucleotides not matched to a gene: 3. The CDR3 region is CASSPTGGSGNTIYF. Written as DNA, the CDR3 is TGTGCCAGCAGTCCAACAGGGGGCTCTGGAAACACCATATATTTT.

This chain joins TRBV11-2 and TRBJ2-3, with TRBD2 matching over 10 bases. V lost 4 bases, J lost 2 bases, and 15 bases stayed unmatched. The germline gives CDR1 SGHAT, CDR2 FQNNGV. The CDR3 extends over 19 amino acids. The CDR3 spells CASSSLSVLLAGLTDTQYF. In nucleotides, the CDR3 is TGTGCCAGCAGCTCTCTGTCTGTATTACTAGCGGGGCTCACAGATACGCAGTATTTT.

This chain connects TRBV27 to TRBJ2-1; 14 nucleotides line up with TRBD2. Germline CDR1 MNHEY, CDR2 SMNVEV (reference sequence). The V segment lost 5 bases and the J segment 7 bases; nucleotides outside the gene matches: 13. The CDR3 is 18 amino acids. CDR3 sequence (DNA): TGTGCCAGCAGTCCCGGGACTAGCGGGAGTCTAAGTTTGAATGAGCAGTTCTTC. This encodes CASSPGTSGSLSLNEQFF.

The chain couples TRBV5-1 to TRBJ2-5; 11 bases match TRBD2. There are 16 residues in the CDR3. J gave up 4 bases and V 4 bases, and 9 bases lay outside the gene matches. Germline-derived CDR1 and CDR2 are SGHRS and YFSETQ. This chain's CDR3 is CASSIPLSGRGETQYF. The CDR3 coding sequence is TGCGCCAGCAGCATCCCCCTTAGCGGGAGGGGAGAGACCCAGTACTTC.

The chain couples TRBV18 to TRBJ1-1; 7 bases line up with TRBD1. The CDR3 is made up of 16 amino acids. Germline CDR1 reads KGHSH; CDR2 reads LQKENI. The trim removed 3 bases at V and 0 bases at J, leaving 7 bases unmatched. The CDR3 sequence: CASSPTGIPMNTEAFF. CDR3 DNA: TGTGCCAGCTCACCGACAGGGATACCCATGAACACTGAAGCTTTCTTT.

The chain has TRBV2 and TRBJ1-5, with D possibly being TRBD1 (6 bases). Germline-derived CDR1 and CDR2 are SNHLY and FYNNEI. V was pared by 2 bases and J by 6 bases, with 14 bases between. The CDR3 has 15 amino acids. The CDR3, as DNA: TGTGCCAGCAGTGAAAGGGAAGGGGGAGTTCAGCCCCAGCATTTT. Its translation: CASSEREGGVQPQHF. Complete variable domain (other parts from reference TRBV2 and TRBJ1-5): EPEVTQTPSHQVTQMGQEVILRCVPISNHLYFYWYRQILGQKVEFLVSFYNNEISEKSEIFDDQFSVERPDGSNFTLKIRSTKLEDSAMYFCASSEREGGVQPQHFGDGTRLSIL.

This clone is a singleton in its sample. V is TRBV7-3 and J is TRBJ2-5; unclear D gene. This CDR3 has 14 residues. V lost 2 bases, J lost 5 bases, and 12 bases lay in between. From germline, CDR1 is SGHTA and CDR2 FQGTGA. CDR3 bases: TGTGCCAGCAGCTTACACCCTACGAGGGAGACCCAGTACTTC. It is translated as CASSLHPTRETQYF.

This rearrangement joins TRBV30 to TRBJ1-2, with unresolved D. This CDR3 is 14 amino acids long. Germline loops: CDR1 GTSNPN, CDR2 SVGIG (reference sequence). V shed 4 bases and J shed 8 bases, with 20 bases lying between them. CDR3 protein: CAWTELERVKGYTF. The CDR3 region has the DNA TGTGCCTGGACCGAGCTAGAACGCGTAAAGGGCTACACCTTC.

The V and J genes are TRBV5-1 and TRBJ1-1, with D perhaps matching TRBD1 (6 bases). CDR3 size: 13 residues. CDR1 and CDR2 from the germline V gene are SGHRS and YFSETQ. V gave up 3 bases and J gave up 1 base, with 7 bases separating them. The DNA of the CDR3 is TGCGCCAGCAGCTGGACAGAGAACACTGAAGCTTTCTTT. It codes for CASSWTENTEAFF.

V and J are TRBV2 and TRBJ2-5, with 10 bases identical to TRBD1. The CDR3 covers 14 residues. Germline CDR1 reads SNHLY; CDR2 reads FYNNEI. V gave up 6 bases and J gave up 5 bases; unmatched junction bases: 6. The CDR3 loop is CASSETGGLETQYF. The CDR3 nucleotides read TGTGCCAGCAGCGAGACAGGGGGCCTCGAGACCCAGTACTTC.

The chain uses TRBV28 and TRBJ2-7; D may be TRBD1 (5 bases). There are 12 residues in the CDR3. Germline lookup yields CDR1 MDHEN and CDR2 SYDVKM. V dropped 6 bases and J dropped 7 bases, with 13 bases sitting between them. The CDR3 protein is CASRQGLGEQYF. The CDR3, as DNA: TGTGCCAGCAGGCAGGGTTTGGGGGAGCAGTACTTC.

The chain recombines TRBV10-3 with TRBJ2-1; D is possibly TRBD2 (6 bases). In germline, CDR1 is ENHRY, CDR2 SYGVKD. Trimming pared 4 bases from V and 1 base from J, leaving 17 bases between. This CDR3 has 17 amino acids. Written as DNA, the CDR3 is TGTGCCATCAGTGGGGTAGCGGAGGGACCGTCCTACAATGAGCAGTTCTTC. Translation: CAISGVAEGPSYNEQFF.

This chain connects TRBV9 to TRBJ2-1; D is unclear. V lost 6 bases and J 4 bases, leaving 14 bases between the germline ends. The CDR3 covers 14 residues. Germline values: CDR1 SGDLS, CDR2 YYNGEE. CDR3 sequence reads: CASTSVREYNEQFF. Written as DNA, the CDR3 is TGTGCCAGCACCTCGGTAAGAGAATACAATGAGCAGTTCTTC.

The chain joins TRBV5-1 to TRBJ2-1, with D possibly being TRBD2 (5 bases). This CDR3 has 17 amino acids. CDR1 is SGHRS and CDR2 is YFSETQ in the germline V gene. Trimming cost V 0 bases and J 5 bases, with 18 bases left between them. CDR3 nucleotides: TGCGCCAGCAGCTTGGGGACTCGTGAGTACGCACACAATGAGCAGTTCTTC. Translating it yields CASSLGTREYAHNEQFF. Complete variable domain (other parts from reference TRBV5-1 and TRBJ2-1): KAGVTQTPRYLIKTRGQQVTLSCSPISGHRSVSWYQQTPGQGLQFLFEYFSETQRNKGNFPGRFSGRQFSNSRSEMNVSTLELGDSALYLCASSLGTREYAHNEQFFGPGTRLTVL.

J is TRBJ2-4 and V is TRBV6-4; 7 nucleotides match TRBD2. Germline-derived CDR1 and CDR2 are MRHNA and SNTAGT. The V and J ends lost 4 bases and 2 bases, in that order; junction bases with no gene match: 8. The CDR3 has 16 amino acids. The CDR3 DNA reads TGTGCCAGCAGTGCCCCCAGCGGGAAGACCAAAAACATTCAGTACTTC. It encodes CASSAPSGKTKNIQYF.

The V gene is TRBV5-1, the J gene TRBJ2-7; a weak D match, TRBD1 (6 bases). The CDR3 is made up of 12 amino acids. The germline gives CDR1 SGHRS, CDR2 YFSETQ. Trimming took off 7 bases at V and 0 bases at J, with 8 bases between the two ends. This CDR3 reads CASSDSSYEQYF. The DNA for the CDR3 is TGCGCCAGCTCGGACAGCTCCTACGAGCAGTACTTC.

The gene calls are TRBV27 and TRBJ1-2; 7 bases agree with TRBD1. The CDR3 consists of 15 residues. V shed 4 bases and J 0 bases; nucleotides not matched to a gene: 5. CDR1 MNHEY and CDR2 SMNVEV come from the germline V gene (reference sequence). Here the CDR3 reads CASSSIQGTNYGYTF. CDR3 DNA: TGTGCCAGCAGTTCTATACAGGGGACTAACTATGGCTACACCTTC.

V usage is TRBV12-3 or TRBV12-4 and J usage is TRBJ1-4, with D possibly matching TRBD1 (5 bases). Between the trimmed V and J ends, which lost 7 bases and 10 bases, there was a span of 16 bases. The CDR3 extends over 13 amino acids. The CDR3 DNA sequence: TGTGCCAGCACCCCAGGGCCGGTTGTAAAACTGTTTTTT. Translated, it gives CASTPGPVVKLFF.